These 10 T cell receptor beta chains originate from one sample sequenced in a study of blood T cell repertoires in COVID-19. Data came from immunoSEQ multiplex PCR; TCRdb stores just in-frame clones and leaves some out. Of 250,000 or so clones in the sample, about 85% were seen once. Sequencing was carried out using PBMCs or T cells enriched from blood (not recorded which). All receptors derive from a woman in her forties or fifties who had been exposed to COVID-19.

Remarks on this clone: Other nucleotide sequences from this sample produce the same CDR3. The chain links TRBV4-2 to TRBJ2-3; 11 positions agree with TRBD2. Germline-derived CDR1 and CDR2 are LGHNA and YNFKEQ. The J segment lost 3 bases and the V segment lost 3 bases, leaving 2 bases of the junction unmatched. The CDR3 spans 15 residues. The DNA of the CDR3 is TGTGCCAGCAGCCAGCCTAGCGGGGGGACAGATACGCAGTATTTT. It is translated as CASSQPSGGTDTQYF.

The J gene is TRBJ2-2, the V gene TRBV5-1; weak D call: TRBD2 (5 bases). The V gene's germline CDR1 is SGHRS and CDR2 YFSETQ. The CDR3 is 16 residues long. The V and J ends lost 3 bases and 5 bases respectively, with 17 bases between them. CDR3: CASSSKETSGTGELFF. DNA of the CDR3: TGCGCCAGCAGCTCAAAGGAGACCTCGGGAACCGGGGAGCTGTTTTTT.

The chain carries TRBV7-2 and TRBJ1-1; TRBD1 matches at 7 bases. J was trimmed by 5 bases and V by 4 bases; bases with no gene match: 4. There are 13 residues in the CDR3. Per the germline V gene, CDR1 is SGHTA and CDR2 is FQGNSA. The CDR3 region has the DNA TGTGCCAGCAGCTCCGACAGGGAGACTGAAGCTTTCTTT. This gives the protein CASSSDRETEAFF.

This sequence joins TRBV30 and TRBJ2-5, with 8 nucleotides matching TRBD1. The germline gives CDR1 GTSNPN, CDR2 SVGIG (reference sequence). CDR3 length equals 12 residues. The ends lost 8 bases at V and 2 bases at J; junction bases unmatched: 4. The CDR3 loop is CAVNRGQETQYF. For the CDR3, the DNA is TGTGCCGTAAACAGGGGGCAAGAGACCCAGTACTTC.

The chain has TRBV5-6 and TRBJ2-3, with a tentative D call TRBD1 (6 bases). V was pared by 5 bases and J by 0 bases, with 16 bases between. The germline gives CDR1 SGHDT, CDR2 YYEEEE. CDR3 length equals 16 residues. CDR3 loop: CASSSWTASSTDTQYF. CDR3 in DNA: TGTGCCAGCAGTTCTTGGACAGCCTCTAGCACAGATACGCAGTATTTT.

The chain employs TRBV15 and TRBJ1-6, with a tentative D call TRBD1 (5 bases). CDR3 length equals 14 residues. In germline, CDR1 is LNHNV, CDR2 YYDKDF (reference sequence). The germline V and J ends were trimmed by 2 bases and 10 bases, with 12 bases remaining between them. In nucleotides, the CDR3 is TGTGCCACCAGCAGAAACGACAGAAAATCACCCCTCCACTTT. Its translation: CATSRNDRKSPLHF.

The rearrangement joins TRBV5-1 to TRBJ2-3, with 10 bases aligning to TRBD2. The CDR3 has 15 residues. Looked up from germline, CDR1 is SGHRS and CDR2 is YFSETQ. Losses at the gene ends were 8 bases for V and 5 bases for J; bases not matched to a gene: 11. The CDR3 protein is CASKPAGGPLDTQYF. CDR3 nucleotide sequence: TGCGCCAGTAAACCAGCGGGGGGGCCGTTAGATACGCAGTATTTT.

The chain uses TRBV15 and TRBJ1-1; possible D gene TRBD1, 6 bases. The CDR3 covers 13 residues. Looked up from germline, CDR1 is LNHNV and CDR2 is YYDKDF (reference sequence). The V gene lost 2 bases and the J gene lost 11 bases, with 15 bases spanning the gap. CDR3 residues: CATSRPPSGEAFF. The CDR3 nucleotides are TGTGCCACCAGCAGACCCCCTTCAGGGGAGGCTTTCTTT.

The chain employs TRBV6-2 or TRBV6-3 and TRBJ2-7; D gene uncertain. The V gene lost 0 bases and the J gene lost 3 bases, with 3 bases spanning the gap. This CDR3 spans 12 amino acids. Germline CDR1 is MNHEY and CDR2 is SVGEGT. CDR3 sequence reads: CASSYSSYEQYF. The CDR3 DNA reads TGTGCCAGCAGTTACTCGAGCTACGAGCAGTACTTC.

The table lists this clone with a few counts. V gene TRBV18 combines with J gene TRBJ2-5; perhaps TRBD1 as D (5 bases). V was shortened by 4 bases and J by 2 bases, with 8 bases between the two germline ends. Germline-derived CDR1 and CDR2 are KGHSH and LQKENI. CDR3 length: 13 amino acids. CDR3 DNA sequence: TGTGCCAGCTCACGGGGCACTCAAGAGACCCAGTACTTC. As protein: CASSRGTQETQYF.